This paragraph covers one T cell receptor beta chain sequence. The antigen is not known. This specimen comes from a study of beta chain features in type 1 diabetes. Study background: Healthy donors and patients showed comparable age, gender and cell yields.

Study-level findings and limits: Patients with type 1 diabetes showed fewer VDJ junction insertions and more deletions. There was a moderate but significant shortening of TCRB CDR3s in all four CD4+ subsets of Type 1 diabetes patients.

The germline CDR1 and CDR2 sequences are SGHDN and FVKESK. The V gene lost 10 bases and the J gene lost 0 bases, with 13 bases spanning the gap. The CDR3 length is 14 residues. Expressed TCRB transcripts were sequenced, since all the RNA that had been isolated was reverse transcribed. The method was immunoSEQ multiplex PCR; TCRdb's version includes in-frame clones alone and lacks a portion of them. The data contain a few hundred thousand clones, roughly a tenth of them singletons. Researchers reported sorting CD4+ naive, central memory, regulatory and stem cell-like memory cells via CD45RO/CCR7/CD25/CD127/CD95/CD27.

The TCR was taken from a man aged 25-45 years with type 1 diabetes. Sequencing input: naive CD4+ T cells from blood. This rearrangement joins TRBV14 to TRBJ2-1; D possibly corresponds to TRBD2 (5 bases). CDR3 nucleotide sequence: TGTGCCACCGCGCCGGGAAGCTCCTACAATGAGCAGTTCTTC. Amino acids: CATAPGSSYNEQFF.